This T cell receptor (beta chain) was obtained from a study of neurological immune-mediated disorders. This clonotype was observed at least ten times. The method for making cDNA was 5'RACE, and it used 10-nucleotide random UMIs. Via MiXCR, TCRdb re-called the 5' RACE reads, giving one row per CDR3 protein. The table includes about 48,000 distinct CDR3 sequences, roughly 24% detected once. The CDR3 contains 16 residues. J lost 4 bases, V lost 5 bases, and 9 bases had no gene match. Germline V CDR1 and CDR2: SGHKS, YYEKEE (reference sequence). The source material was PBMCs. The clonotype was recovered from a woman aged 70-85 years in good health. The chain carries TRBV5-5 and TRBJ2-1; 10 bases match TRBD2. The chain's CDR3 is CASRTAGGTSYNEQFF. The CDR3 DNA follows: TGTGCCAGCAGAACAGCGGGAGGGACCTCTTACAATGAGCAGTTCTTC.